This TCR beta chain was sequenced during a study of T-cell memory formation after mild COVID-19. Overall study results and limits: While clones contracting from day 15 to 85 were balanced between CD4 and CD8, later expanders leaned CD4+. The finding that pre-infection memory included some responding clones suggested that cross-reactive memory joined. Of the contracting clones, CD4+ ones lay mainly in CM and EM, and CD8+ ones in EMRA. A second wave of clones peaked on day 37, and their SARS-CoV-2 specificity went unconfirmed.

This clonotype appeared many times. As yet, its antigen is unknown. TCRdb re-derived calls from the 5' RACE reads in MiXCR, one entry per CDR3 protein. In the table there are 300,000 to 400,000 distinct CDR3 sequences, approximately 14% of which are singletons. The germline V gene encodes CDR1 MNHEY and CDR2 SVGAGI. The V gene end was trimmed by 8 bases and the J gene end by 1 base; junction bases not matched to a gene: 14. The CDR3 is 17 residues long. The receptor's source is a man between 18 and 29 years old who had mild COVID-19 (a few samples of this study predate the infection). Cell type and time point are not known. This sequence joins TRBV6-5 and TRBJ2-5, with 9 bases matching TRBD1. The sequenced sample was PBMCs or a T cell subset sorted from them (not recorded which). The CDR3 DNA follows: TGTGCCAGCGGCAACAGGGGGCCGTCTTTTTCCCAAGAGACCCAGTACTTC. It is translated as CASGNRGPSFSQETQYF.